This T cell receptor beta chain appears in the sequencing data of a study of T cell repertoires in cytomegalovirus infection. Study background: CMV epitopes, recently identified HLA-C-restricted and well-studied HLA-B-restricted, were used. Public TCR beta signatures marked donors with CMV infection and the matching HLA.

Study-level results: Identification of carriers of CMV plus the relevant HLA was performed using cumulative public TCR beta family frequency. The ex vivo response was dominated by HLA-C-restricted CMV-specific TCR beta clonotypes.

TCRdb re-called the reads through MiXCR, storing one row per CDR3 protein. The sample records 550,000 to 700,000 distinct CDR3 sequences, almost 40% being singletons. This clonotype was observed a handful of times. Its antigen is as yet unknown. V lost 0 bases and J lost 3, with 8 bases in between. The CDR3 has 14 amino acids. CDR1 is SGHTA, CDR2 FQGNSA, per germline. The TCR comes from a human donor in good health (CMV status not recorded). Some clones in this sample may be carry-over from other donors' samples. The chain combines TRBV7-2 with TRBJ2-5, with D possibly matching TRBD2 (5 bases). The sample consisted of cultured PBMCs, taken from culture after CMV antigen stimulation. CDR3 coding DNA: TGTGCCAGCAGCTTAGCGCTCGGGGAAGAGACCCAGTACTTC. This sequence encodes CASSLALGEETQYF.